Presented here are 14 T cell receptor beta chains from one specimen sequenced in a study of T cell repertoires in ileal Crohn's disease. This sample's time point: neoterminal ileum biopsy at postoperative endoscopy, about 6 months after surgery. Some clones are missing from TCRdb's copy, which holds only in-frame ones; the method was immunoSEQ multiplex PCR. The sample has about 4,500 clones, roughly 80% seen once. The sample taken for sequencing was ileal tissue. The receptors shown here come from an adult with Crohn's disease.

The gene calls are TRBV5-1 and TRBJ2-2; 9 bases match TRBD1. V lost 3 bases, J lost 8 bases, and 14 bases stayed unmatched. The length of the CDR3 is 17 residues. The germline gives CDR1 SGHRS, CDR2 YFSETQ. The CDR3 DNA follows: TGCGCCAGCAGCTCCCCGTTGGGGGGACAGGGAGCTGGGGAGCTGTTTTTT. Protein product: CASSSPLGGQGAGELFF.

This clone was found a few times. This chain joins TRBV6-1 and TRBJ1-5; TRBD1 matches 7 bases. The germline gives CDR1 MNHNS, CDR2 SASEGT. The junction had 2 bases not matched to a gene; V was cut back by 1 base and J by 5 bases. The CDR3 contains 14 residues. CDR3 loop: CASSEEQGHQPQHF. In DNA form, the CDR3 reads TGTGCCAGCAGTGAAGAACAGGGGCATCAGCCCCAGCATTTT.

This clone has more than one count but fewer than ten. The chain carries TRBV5-1 and TRBJ2-2; 8 bases align to TRBD1. J lost 5 bases, V lost 5 bases, and 14 bases had no gene match. CDR1 and CDR2 from the germline V gene are SGHRS and YFSETQ. The CDR3 runs 17 residues. DNA for the CDR3: TGCGCCAGCAGGACAGGGGTCCCAGCGGTGTTAACCGGGGAGCTGTTTTTT. It codes for CASRTGVPAVLTGELFF.

The gene calls are TRBV5-1 and TRBJ1-1, with TRBD1 identical over 9 bases. The CDR3 extends over 16 amino acids. With V trimmed by 4 bases and J by 1 base, 8 bases remained unmatched. CDR1 and CDR2 from the germline V gene are SGHRS and YFSETQ. CDR3 bases: TGCGCCAGCAGCGCAGGACAGGGGTGGAAGAACACTGAAGCTTTCTTT. It yields the protein CASSAGQGWKNTEAFF.

V and J are TRBV6-1 and TRBJ1-5, with 7 bases lining up with TRBD1. Trimming took 1 base from V and 2 from J; bases not matched to a gene: 5. The germline V gene encodes CDR1 MNHNS and CDR2 SASEGT. This CDR3 is 16 amino acids long. CDR3 sequence (DNA): TGTGCCAGCAGTGAAGAGGAGGGGACAGGCAATCAGCCCCAGCATTTT. Its protein is CASSEEEGTGNQPQHF.

V is TRBV6-5 and J is TRBJ2-4; the match to TRBD1 covers 7 bases. There are 15 residues in the CDR3. After removal of 6 bases from V and 4 bases from J, the junction contained 9 bases not matched to a gene. Germline V CDR1 and CDR2: MNHEY, SVGAGI. CDR3 loop: CASRTSGGLKNIQYF. The CDR3 nucleotides are TGTGCCAGCAGAACCTCAGGGGGTTTGAAAAACATTCAGTACTTC.

V is TRBV7-9 and J is TRBJ2-1; tentatively, D is TRBD2 (5 bases). The V end lost 2 bases, the J end lost 5 bases, and 7 bases lay between the germline ends. This CDR3 region has 13 residues. Germline CDR1 reads SEHNR; CDR2 reads FQNEAQ (reference sequence). CDR3 sequence (DNA): TGTGCCAGCAGCTTATCCGGGAACAATGAGCAGTTCTTC. Translating it yields CASSLSGNNEQFF.

This clone was observed a few times. This chain uses TRBV5-4 with TRBJ2-1; D is undetermined. CDR1 SGHNT and CDR2 YYREEE come from the germline V gene (reference sequence). The CDR3 is 13 amino acids. Between the trimmed V and J ends, which lost 2 bases and 7 bases, there was a span of 10 bases. CDR3 in amino acids: CASSFPGGNEQFF. In nucleotides, the CDR3 is TGTGCCAGCAGCTTTCCTGGTGGGAATGAGCAGTTCTTC. The variable domain in full, with the rest retrieved from reference TRBV5-4 and TRBJ2-1, is ETGVTQSPTHLIKTRGQQVTLRCSSQSGHNTVSWYQQALGQGPQFIFQYYREEENGRGNFPPRFSGLQFPNYSSELNVNALELDDSALYLCASSFPGGNEQFFGPGTRLTVL.

The chain recombines TRBV10-2 with TRBJ1-6; possible D gene TRBD1, 6 bases. In germline, CDR1 is WSHSY, CDR2 SAAADI. The CDR3 covers 16 residues. Between the trimmed V and J ends, which lost 0 bases and 10 bases, there was a span of 16 bases. CDR3 region: CASSESTGRGSSPLHF. DNA of the CDR3: TGCGCCAGCAGTGAGTCGACGGGCAGGGGAAGCTCACCCCTCCACTTT.

The gene calls are TRBV6-1 and TRBJ2-1; tentatively, D is TRBD2 (6 bases). CDR3 size: 14 residues. Germline lookup yields CDR1 MNHNS and CDR2 SASEGT. Trimming took off 6 bases at V and 8 bases at J, with 17 bases between the two ends. CDR3 sequence reads: CASSAGLAVDEQFF. CDR3 bases: TGTGCCAGCAGCGCGGGGTTAGCCGTGGATGAGCAGTTCTTC.

The chain employs TRBV4-3 and TRBJ2-7; the D gene is possibly TRBD2 (6 bases). Germline V CDR1 and CDR2: LGHNA, YSLEER. This CDR3 has 13 amino acids. Trimming removed 0 bases from V and 5 bases from J, with 8 bases in between. The CDR3 nucleotides read TGCGCCAGCAGCCAAGATCGGGGGAACGAGCAGTACTTC. Translation: CASSQDRGNEQYF.

The chain has TRBV6-9 and TRBJ2-1, with D perhaps matching TRBD2 (6 bases). The V gene lost 3 bases and the J gene lost 8 bases, with 14 bases spanning the gap. The CDR3 is 14 amino acids. Germline CDR1 and CDR2: MNHGY and SVAAGI. The DNA of the CDR3 is TGTGCCAGCAGTTACTCGGGAACTAGCCATGAGCAGTTCTTC. Translating gives CASSYSGTSHEQFF.

This sequence joins TRBV18 and TRBJ2-5, with 7 bases matching TRBD2. The ends lost 3 bases at V and 3 bases at J; junction bases unmatched: 1. This CDR3 has 13 amino acids. In germline, CDR1 is KGHSH, CDR2 LQKENI. CDR3 region: CASSPGTKETQYF. The CDR3 DNA reads as TGTGCCAGCTCACCGGGGACTAAAGAGACCCAGTACTTC. The full variable domain, in which reference TRBV18 and TRBJ2-5 provide the parts outside the CDR3, is NAGVMQNPRHLVRRRGQEARLRCSPMKGHSHVYWYRQLPEEGLKFMVYLQKENIIDESGMPKERFSAEFPKEGPSILRIQQVVRGDSAAYFCASSPGTKETQYFGPGTRLLVL.

CDR3 bases: TGCAGCGTTGATACGGGGACTGAAGCTTTCTTT. This sequence encodes CSVDTGTEAFF. The chain links TRBV29-1 to TRBJ1-1; unclear D gene. CDR3 length: 11 residues. Per germline, CDR1 SQVTM and CDR2 ANQGSEA. V was pared by 3 bases and J by 5 bases, with 7 bases between. The variable domain in full, with the rest retrieved from reference TRBV29-1 and TRBJ1-1, is SAVISQKPSRDICQRGTSLTIQCQVDSQVTMMFWYRQQPGQSLTLIATANQGSEATYESGFVIDKFPISRPNLTFSTLTVSNMSPEDSSIYLCSVDTGTEAFFGQGTRLTVV.